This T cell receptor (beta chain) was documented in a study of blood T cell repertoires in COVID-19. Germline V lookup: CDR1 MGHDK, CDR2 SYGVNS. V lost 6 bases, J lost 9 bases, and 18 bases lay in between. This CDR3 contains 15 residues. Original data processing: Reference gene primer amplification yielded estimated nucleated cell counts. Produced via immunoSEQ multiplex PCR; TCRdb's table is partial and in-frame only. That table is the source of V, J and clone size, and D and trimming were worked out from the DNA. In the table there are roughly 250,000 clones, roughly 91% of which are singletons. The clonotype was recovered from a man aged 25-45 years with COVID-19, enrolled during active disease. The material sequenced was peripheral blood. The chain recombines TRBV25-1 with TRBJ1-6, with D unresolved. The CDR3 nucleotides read TGTGCCAGCAGCGAGCCCAACGGGAAGGGTTCACCCCTCCACTTT. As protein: CASSEPNGKGSPLHF.